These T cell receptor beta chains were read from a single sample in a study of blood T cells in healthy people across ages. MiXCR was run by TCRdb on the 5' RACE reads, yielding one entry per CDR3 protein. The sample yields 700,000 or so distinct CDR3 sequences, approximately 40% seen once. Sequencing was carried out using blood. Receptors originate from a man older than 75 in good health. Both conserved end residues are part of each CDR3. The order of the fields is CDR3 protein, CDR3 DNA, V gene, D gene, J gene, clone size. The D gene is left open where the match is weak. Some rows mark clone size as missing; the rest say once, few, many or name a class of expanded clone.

cdr3_aa: CASSPTLGAFNQPQHF
cdr3_nt: TGTGCCAGCAGCCCCACATTAGGGGCGTTCAATCAGCCCCAGCATTTT
v_call: TRBV7-2
d_call: .
j_call: TRBJ1-5
clone_size: few

cdr3_aa: CSVDGTSGNTIYF
cdr3_nt: TGCAGCGTTGACGGTACCTCTGGAAACACCATATATTTT
v_call: TRBV29-1
d_call: .
j_call: TRBJ1-3
clone_size: few

cdr3_aa: CASSLVQISRGLYEQYF
cdr3_nt: TGTGCCAGCAGCTTAGTACAGATCAGTCGAGGCCTCTACGAGCAGTACTTC
v_call: TRBV7-2
d_call: .
j_call: TRBJ2-7
clone_size: .

cdr3_aa: CASSRLALTF
cdr3_nt: TGTGCCAGCAGCCGTTTAGCCCTGACTTTC
v_call: TRBV2
d_call: .
j_call: TRBJ2-6
clone_size: .

cdr3_aa: CSASPRTSGRARETQYF
cdr3_nt: TGCAGTGCTAGTCCCAGGACTAGCGGGAGGGCAAGGGAGACCCAGTACTTC
v_call: TRBV20-1
d_call: TRBD2
j_call: TRBJ2-5
clone_size: .

cdr3_aa: CSARVGESTDTQYF
cdr3_nt: TGCAGTGCTAGAGTCGGGGAGAGCACAGATACGCAGTATTTT
v_call: TRBV20-1
d_call: .
j_call: TRBJ2-3
clone_size: once

cdr3_aa: CASSQGVDSYEQYF
cdr3_nt: TGTGCCAGCAGCCAAGGAGTCGATAGCTACGAGCAGTACTTC
v_call: TRBV3-1
d_call: .
j_call: TRBJ2-7
clone_size: .

cdr3_aa: CAWAGQFNQPQHF
cdr3_nt: TGTGCCTGGGCAGGACAGTTCAATCAGCCCCAGCATTTT
v_call: TRBV30
d_call: .
j_call: TRBJ1-5
clone_size: .

cdr3_aa: CASSLAGNEQYF
cdr3_nt: TGTGCCAGCAGCTTAGCGGGAAACGAGCAGTACTTC
v_call: TRBV5-1
d_call: TRBD2
j_call: TRBJ2-7
clone_size: many

cdr3_aa: CASSLPSGRGNQETQYF
cdr3_nt: TGTGCCAGCAGTTTGCCTAGCGGGAGGGGAAACCAAGAGACCCAGTACTTC
v_call: TRBV28
d_call: TRBD2
j_call: TRBJ2-5
clone_size: .

cdr3_aa: CASKPRQLAGGLDTQYF
cdr3_nt: TGTGCCAGCAAACCACGCCAACTAGCGGGGGGTTTAGATACGCAGTATTTT
v_call: TRBV7-2
d_call: TRBD2
j_call: TRBJ2-3
clone_size: .

cdr3_aa: CASSQGSAGDTDTQYF
cdr3_nt: TGCGCCAGCAGCCAAGGTTCAGCGGGGGACACAGATACGCAGTATTTT
v_call: TRBV4-3
d_call: TRBD2
j_call: TRBJ2-3
clone_size: few

cdr3_aa: CASSPRTGFNQPRHF
cdr3_nt: TGTGCCAGCAGCCCCCGGACAGGGTTCAATCAGCCCCGGCATTTT
v_call: TRBV7-2
d_call: TRBD1
j_call: TRBJ1-5
clone_size: .

cdr3_aa: CSAPRPGGAESYGYTF
cdr3_nt: TGCAGTGCCCCACGGCCAGGGGGCGCGGAGAGCTATGGCTACACCTTC
v_call: TRBV20-1
d_call: TRBD1
j_call: TRBJ1-2
clone_size: .

cdr3_aa: CASLDSLFSSYNEQFF
cdr3_nt: TGTGCCAGCCTGGACTCATTGTTCAGCTCCTACAATGAGCAGTTCTTC
v_call: TRBV6-1
d_call: .
j_call: TRBJ2-1
clone_size: few

cdr3_aa: CASSPDRFSGANVLTF
cdr3_nt: TGTGCCAGCAGCCCAGATAGGTTCTCTGGGGCCAACGTCCTGACTTTC
v_call: TRBV7-6
d_call: .
j_call: TRBJ2-6
clone_size: many

cdr3_aa: CASSVLFTLGGDEQFF
cdr3_nt: TGTGCCAGCAGCGTCTTATTCACACTGGGGGGGGATGAGCAGTTCTTC
v_call: TRBV6-4
d_call: TRBD2
j_call: TRBJ2-1
clone_size: .

cdr3_aa: CASKIGTGGQSIQYF
cdr3_nt: TGTGCCAGTAAAATTGGGACAGGGGGCCAAAGCATTCAGTACTTC
v_call: TRBV19
d_call: TRBD1
j_call: TRBJ2-4
clone_size: .

cdr3_aa: CASSATGASTETQYF
cdr3_nt: TGTGCCAGCAGCGCAACAGGGGCCTCAACGGAGACCCAGTACTTC
v_call: TRBV11-3
d_call: TRBD1
j_call: TRBJ2-5
clone_size: .

cdr3_aa: CTSKRQNTEAFF
cdr3_nt: TGTACCAGCAAACGGCAGAACACTGAAGCTTTCTTT
v_call: TRBV25-1
d_call: .
j_call: TRBJ1-1
clone_size: .

cdr3_aa: CSASGGMGAGANVLTF
cdr3_nt: TGCAGTGCTAGCGGCGGGATGGGAGCTGGGGCCAACGTCCTGACTTTC
v_call: TRBV20-1
d_call: .
j_call: TRBJ2-6
clone_size: .

cdr3_aa: CASTGGWTNNEQFF
cdr3_nt: TGTGCCAGCACGGGTGGGTGGACGAACAATGAGCAGTTCTTC
v_call: TRBV12-3/TRBV12-4
d_call: .
j_call: TRBJ2-1
clone_size: .

cdr3_aa: CASSSIAGDEQYF
cdr3_nt: TGTGCCAGCAGCTCAATCGCAGGGGACGAGCAGTACTTC
v_call: TRBV11-1
d_call: .
j_call: TRBJ2-7
clone_size: .

cdr3_aa: CASSLGAGSNEQFF
cdr3_nt: TGTGCCAGCAGTTTAGGGGCAGGGAGTAATGAGCAGTTCTTC
v_call: TRBV28
d_call: .
j_call: TRBJ2-1
clone_size: .

cdr3_aa: CASKVNGTREDTQYF
cdr3_nt: TGTGCCAGCAAAGTAAACGGGACTAGAGAAGATACGCAGTATTTT
v_call: TRBV7-9
d_call: TRBD2
j_call: TRBJ2-3
clone_size: .

cdr3_aa: CASSLDPLHEQFF
cdr3_nt: TGTGCCAGCAGCTTGGACCCACTTCATGAGCAGTTCTTC
v_call: TRBV7-9
d_call: .
j_call: TRBJ2-1
clone_size: many

cdr3_aa: CASSSPGTINTEAFF
cdr3_nt: TGTGCCAGCAGTTCGCCCGGGACAATCAACACTGAAGCTTTCTTT
v_call: TRBV27
d_call: .
j_call: TRBJ1-1
clone_size: .

cdr3_aa: CATSTHIGRTDTQYF
cdr3_nt: TGTGCCACCAGCACCCATATCGGGCGCACAGATACGCAGTATTTT
v_call: TRBV15
d_call: .
j_call: TRBJ2-3
clone_size: few

cdr3_aa: CASSLTWSDTQYF
cdr3_nt: TGTGCCAGCAGCTTGACCTGGTCAGATACGCAGTATTTT
v_call: TRBV5-5
d_call: .
j_call: TRBJ2-3
clone_size: few

cdr3_aa: CASSETGQHTGELFF
cdr3_nt: TGTGCCAGCAGTGAGACGGGACAGCACACCGGGGAGCTGTTTTTT
v_call: TRBV2
d_call: TRBD1
j_call: TRBJ2-2
clone_size: few

cdr3_aa: CASSFPGTSGYNEQFF
cdr3_nt: TGTGCCAGCAGCTTCCCCGGGACTAGCGGCTACAATGAGCAGTTCTTC
v_call: TRBV7-2
d_call: TRBD2
j_call: TRBJ2-1
clone_size: .

cdr3_aa: CASSLAEGQGGQTQYF
cdr3_nt: TGCGCCAGCAGCCTCGCGGAGGGCCAGGGAGGTCAGACCCAGTACTTC
v_call: TRBV4-3
d_call: .
j_call: TRBJ2-5
clone_size: .

cdr3_aa: CASSLGHELTQETQYF
cdr3_nt: TGTGCCAGCAGCCTCGGACACGAACTTACCCAAGAGACCCAGTACTTC
v_call: TRBV9
d_call: .
j_call: TRBJ2-5
clone_size: few

cdr3_aa: CAGSLLPGQGTYEQYF
cdr3_nt: TGTGCCGGCAGCCTTCTACCGGGACAGGGTACCTACGAGCAGTACTTC
v_call: TRBV3-1
d_call: TRBD1
j_call: TRBJ2-7
clone_size: .

cdr3_aa: CASSIEGGHIQYF
cdr3_nt: TGTGCCAGTAGTATAGAAGGGGGTCACATTCAGTACTTC
v_call: TRBV19
d_call: .
j_call: TRBJ2-4
clone_size: few